Following are 4 T cell receptor beta chains from one sample sequenced in a study of CD8 T cells in ankylosing spondylitis. MiXCR was run by TCRdb on the 5' RACE reads, yielding one entry per CDR3 protein. The sample holds approximately 250,000 distinct CDR3 sequences, approximately 8.4% seen once. The sequencing input was blood, either unsorted or a sorted T cell fraction (not recorded which). These receptors came from a female donor with ankylosing spondylitis or in good health (not recorded which).

This clonotype was seen at least ten times. The chain couples TRBV10-3 to TRBJ2-7; no clear D. CDR1 is ENHRY, CDR2 SYGVKD, per germline. The CDR3 is 16 residues long. Between the trimmed V and J ends, which lost 0 bases and 2 bases, there was a span of 14 bases. CDR3 bases: TGTGCCATCAGTGAGTCGAGCCGGGTCCCCCCCTACGAGCAGTACTTC. Its translation is CAISESSRVPPYEQYF.

This clonotype was detected ten times or more. The chain has TRBV20-1 and TRBJ2-5; maybe TRBD2 (6 bases). The CDR3 covers 13 residues. CDR1 and CDR2 (germline): DFQATT, SNEGSKA (reference sequence). Trimming stripped 6 bases from V and 6 bases from J, with 17 bases between. CDR3 DNA sequence: TGCAGTGCCTTTGACGCGGGGAGGAAGACCCAGTACTTC. Translating it yields CSAFDAGRKTQYF.

About this clonotype: Just one base apart from a much larger clone, this may be a read error. The chain employs TRBV5-6 and TRBJ2-3; D gene uncertain. CDR3 size: 14 residues. The germline V gene has CDR1 SGHDT and CDR2 YYEEEE. CDR3 in DNA: TGTGCCAGCGGCTTGGTTTCTAGCACAGATACGCAGTATTTT. This encodes CASGLVSSTDTQYF.

At least ten counts were recorded for this clonotype. This rearrangement joins TRBV9 to TRBJ2-7; the D gene is possibly TRBD1 (5 bases). The CDR3 loop spans 14 amino acids. Trimming removed 4 bases from V and 2 bases from J, with 13 bases in between. Germline loops: CDR1 SGDLS, CDR2 YYNGEE. As DNA, the CDR3 is TGTGCCAGCAGCAACCAGGGTTTCCCCTACGAGCAGTACTTC. It is translated as CASSNQGFPYEQYF.